The clone carrying this T cell receptor (beta chain) showed up just a few times. Antigen: not known. This sample was included in a study of blood T cells in healthy people across ages. Study-wide results and limits: Donors of long life had a larger count of naive CD4+ cells and greater diversity than aged donors.

Germline CDR1 is MNHEY and CDR2 is SMNVEV (reference sequence). The V gene lost 5 bases and the J gene lost 4 bases, with 12 bases spanning the gap. The CDR3 runs to 14 residues. Next came a second PCR, run for about 7 to 12 cycles, which used a sample-barcoded 5' primer along with a J-beta primer mix. TCRdb independently ran MiXCR on the 5' RACE reads; one entry per CDR3 protein. This table has some 920,000 distinct CDR3 sequences, just over 50% appearing once. V is TRBV27 and J is TRBJ2-1; no clear D. The source material was blood. This TCR came from a woman in her sixties or seventies in good health. The CDR3 loop is CASSRWQTYNEQFF. Written as DNA, the CDR3 is TGTGCCAGCAGTCGATGGCAGACTTACAATGAGCAGTTCTTC.